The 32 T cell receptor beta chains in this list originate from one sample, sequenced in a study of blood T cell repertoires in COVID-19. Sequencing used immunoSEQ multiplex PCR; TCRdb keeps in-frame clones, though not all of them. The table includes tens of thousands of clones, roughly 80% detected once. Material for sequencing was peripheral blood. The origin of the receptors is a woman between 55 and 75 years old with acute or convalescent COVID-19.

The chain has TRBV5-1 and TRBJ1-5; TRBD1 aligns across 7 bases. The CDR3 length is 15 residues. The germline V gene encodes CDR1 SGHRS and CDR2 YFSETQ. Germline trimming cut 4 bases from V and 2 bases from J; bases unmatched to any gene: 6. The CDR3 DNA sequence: TGCGCCAGCAGCGAGGGACAGTTTCGCAATCAGCCCCAGCATTTT. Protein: CASSEGQFRNQPQHF.

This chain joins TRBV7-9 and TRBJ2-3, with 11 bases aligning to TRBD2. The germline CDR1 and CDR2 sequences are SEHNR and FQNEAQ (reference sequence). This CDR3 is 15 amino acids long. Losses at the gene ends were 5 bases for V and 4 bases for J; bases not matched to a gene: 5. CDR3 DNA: TGTGCCAGCAGCGTTAGCGGGGGGGTTGCAGATACGCAGTATTTT. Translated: CASSVSGGVADTQYF. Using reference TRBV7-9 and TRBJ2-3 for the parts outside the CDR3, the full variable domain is DTGVSQNPRHKITKRGQNVTFRCDPISEHNRLYWYRQTLGQGPEFLTYFQNEAQLEKSRLLSDRFSAERPKGSFSTLEIQRTEQGDSAMYLCASSVSGGVADTQYFGPGTRLTVL.

Here the CDR3 reads CASSFGKSPLHF. The CDR3 nucleotides are TGTGCCAGCAGTTTCGGGAAATCACCCCTCCACTTT. This chain links TRBV6-5 with TRBJ1-6; D ambiguous. This CDR3 has 12 residues. Trimming pared 4 bases from V and 10 bases from J, leaving 8 bases between. Germline V lookup: CDR1 MNHEY, CDR2 SVGAGI.

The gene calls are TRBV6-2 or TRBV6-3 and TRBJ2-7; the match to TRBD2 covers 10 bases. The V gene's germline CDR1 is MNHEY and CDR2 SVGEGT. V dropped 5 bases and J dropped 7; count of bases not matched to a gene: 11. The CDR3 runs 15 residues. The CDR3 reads CASSVSGRWGWEQYF. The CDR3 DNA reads TGTGCCAGCAGTGTTAGCGGGAGGTGGGGCTGGGAGCAGTACTTC.

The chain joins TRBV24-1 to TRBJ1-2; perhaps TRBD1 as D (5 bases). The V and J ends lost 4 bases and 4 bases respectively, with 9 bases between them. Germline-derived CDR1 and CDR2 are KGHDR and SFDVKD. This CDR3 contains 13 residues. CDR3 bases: TGTGCCACCAGTGAGGGGGGGGTCTATGGCTACACCTTC. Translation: CATSEGGVYGYTF.

Here the CDR3 reads CASSQNRRPTSVGEQFF. In nucleotides, the CDR3 is TGTGCCAGCAGTCAAAATCGGAGGCCAACTAGCGTTGGTGAGCAGTTCTTC. The chain has TRBV7-2 and TRBJ2-1; TRBD2 matches 7 bases. V shed 6 bases, J shed 9 bases, and the junction held 20 bases outside the gene matches. The germline V gene encodes CDR1 SGHTA and CDR2 FQGNSA. This CDR3 spans 17 amino acids.

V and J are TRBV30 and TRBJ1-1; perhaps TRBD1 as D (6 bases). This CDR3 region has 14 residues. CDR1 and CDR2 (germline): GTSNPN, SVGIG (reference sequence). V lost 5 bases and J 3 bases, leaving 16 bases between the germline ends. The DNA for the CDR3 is TGTGCCTGGGTAGCAGCAGGGGCCTACACTGAAGCTTTCTTT. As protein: CAWVAAGAYTEAFF.

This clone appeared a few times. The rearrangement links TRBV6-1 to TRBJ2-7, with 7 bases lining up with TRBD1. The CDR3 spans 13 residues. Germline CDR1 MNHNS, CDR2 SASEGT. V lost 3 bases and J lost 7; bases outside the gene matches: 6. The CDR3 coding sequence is TGTGCCAGCAGTGACAGGGGGATGAGGGAGCAGTACTTC. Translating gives CASSDRGMREQYF.

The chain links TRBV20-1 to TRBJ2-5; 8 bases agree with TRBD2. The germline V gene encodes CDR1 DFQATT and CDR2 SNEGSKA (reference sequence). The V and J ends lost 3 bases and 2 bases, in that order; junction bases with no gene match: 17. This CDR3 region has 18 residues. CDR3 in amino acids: CSASPFPGAGGDQETQYF. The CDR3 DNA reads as TGCAGTGCTAGTCCTTTCCCTGGGGCGGGGGGAGATCAAGAGACCCAGTACTTC.

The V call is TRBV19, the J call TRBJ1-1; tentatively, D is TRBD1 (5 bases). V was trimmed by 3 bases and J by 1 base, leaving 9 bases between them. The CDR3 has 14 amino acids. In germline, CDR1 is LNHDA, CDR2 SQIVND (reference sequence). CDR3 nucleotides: TGTGCCAGTAGTATCGCGGGGACGAACACTGAAGCTTTCTTT. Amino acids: CASSIAGTNTEAFF.

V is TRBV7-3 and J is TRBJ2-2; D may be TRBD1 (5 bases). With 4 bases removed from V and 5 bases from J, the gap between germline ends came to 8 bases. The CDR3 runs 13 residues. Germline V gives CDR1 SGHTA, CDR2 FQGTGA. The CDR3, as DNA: TGTGCCAGCAGCTCTTCAGGGACCGGGGAGCTGTTTTTT. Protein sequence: CASSSSGTGELFF.

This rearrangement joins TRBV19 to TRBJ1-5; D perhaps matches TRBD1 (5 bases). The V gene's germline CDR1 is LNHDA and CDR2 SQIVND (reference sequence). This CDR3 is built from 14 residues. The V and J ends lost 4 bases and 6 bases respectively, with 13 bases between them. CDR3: CASSNQPGGQPQHF. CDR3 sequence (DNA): TGTGCCAGTAGTAATCAGCCGGGGGGTCAGCCCCAGCATTTT. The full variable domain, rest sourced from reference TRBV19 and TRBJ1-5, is DGGITQSPKYLFRKEGQNVTLSCEQNLNHDAMYWYRQDPGQGLRLIYYSQIVNDFQKGDIAEGYSVSREKKESFPLTVTSAQKNPTAFYLCASSNQPGGQPQHFGDGTRLSIL.

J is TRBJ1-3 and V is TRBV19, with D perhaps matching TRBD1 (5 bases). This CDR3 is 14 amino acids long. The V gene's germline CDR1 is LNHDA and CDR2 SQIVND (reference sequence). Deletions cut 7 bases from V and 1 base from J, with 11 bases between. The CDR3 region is CASIGTESGNTIYF. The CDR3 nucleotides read TGTGCCAGTATAGGGACTGAATCTGGAAACACCATATATTTT.

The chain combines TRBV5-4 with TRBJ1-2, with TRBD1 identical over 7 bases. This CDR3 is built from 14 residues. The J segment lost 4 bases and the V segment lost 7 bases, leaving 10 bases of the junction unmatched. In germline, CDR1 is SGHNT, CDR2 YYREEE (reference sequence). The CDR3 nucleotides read TGTGCCAGCTCACGCACCGGGACAGTCTATGGCTACACCTTC. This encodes CASSRTGTVYGYTF. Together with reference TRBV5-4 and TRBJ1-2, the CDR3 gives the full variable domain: ETGVTQSPTHLIKTRGQQVTLRCSSQSGHNTVSWYQQALGQGPQFIFQYYREEENGRGNFPPRFSGLQFPNYSSELNVNALELDDSALYLCASSRTGTVYGYTFGSGTRLTVV.

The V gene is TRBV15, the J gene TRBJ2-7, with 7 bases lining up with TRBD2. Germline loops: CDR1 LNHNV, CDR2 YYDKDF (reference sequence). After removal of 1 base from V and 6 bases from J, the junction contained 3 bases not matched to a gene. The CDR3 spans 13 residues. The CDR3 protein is CATSRVREGEQYF. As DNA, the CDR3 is TGTGCCACCAGCAGAGTAAGGGAGGGCGAGCAGTACTTC.

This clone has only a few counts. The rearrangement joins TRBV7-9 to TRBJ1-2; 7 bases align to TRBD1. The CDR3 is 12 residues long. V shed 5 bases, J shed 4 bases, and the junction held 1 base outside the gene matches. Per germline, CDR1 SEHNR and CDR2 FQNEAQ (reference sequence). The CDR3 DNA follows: TGTGCCAGCAGCGGGACAGCCTATGGCTACACCTTC. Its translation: CASSGTAYGYTF.

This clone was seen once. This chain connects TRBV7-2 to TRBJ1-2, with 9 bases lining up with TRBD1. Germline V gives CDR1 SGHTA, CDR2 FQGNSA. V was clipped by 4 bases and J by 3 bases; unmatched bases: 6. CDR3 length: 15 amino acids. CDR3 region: CASSYTGGRDYGYTF. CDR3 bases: TGTGCCAGCAGCTATACAGGGGGCCGGGACTATGGCTACACCTTC.

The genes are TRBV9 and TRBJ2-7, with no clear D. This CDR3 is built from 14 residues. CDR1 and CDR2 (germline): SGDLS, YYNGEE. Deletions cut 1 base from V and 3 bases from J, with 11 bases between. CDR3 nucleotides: TGTGCCAGCAGCGTAAGTCAGTTCAACTACGAGCAGTACTTC. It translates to CASSVSQFNYEQYF.

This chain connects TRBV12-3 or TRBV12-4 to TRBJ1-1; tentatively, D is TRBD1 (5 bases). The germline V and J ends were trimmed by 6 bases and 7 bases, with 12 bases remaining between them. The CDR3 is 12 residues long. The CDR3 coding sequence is TGTGCCAGCAGGAGGACAACGAATGAAGCTTTCTTT. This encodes CASRRTTNEAFF.

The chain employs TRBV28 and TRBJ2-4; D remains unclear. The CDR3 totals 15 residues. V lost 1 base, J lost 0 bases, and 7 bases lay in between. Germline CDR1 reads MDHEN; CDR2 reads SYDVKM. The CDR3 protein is CASSLFTSAKNIQYF. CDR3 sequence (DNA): TGTGCCAGCAGTTTATTCACATCAGCCAAAAACATTCAGTACTTC.

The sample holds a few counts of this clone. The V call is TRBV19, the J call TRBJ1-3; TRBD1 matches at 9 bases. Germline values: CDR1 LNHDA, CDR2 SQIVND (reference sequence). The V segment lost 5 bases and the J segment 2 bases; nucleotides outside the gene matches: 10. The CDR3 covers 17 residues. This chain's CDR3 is CASSALNRDRAGNTIYF. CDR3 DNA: TGTGCCAGTAGTGCATTAAACCGGGACAGGGCTGGAAACACCATATATTTT.

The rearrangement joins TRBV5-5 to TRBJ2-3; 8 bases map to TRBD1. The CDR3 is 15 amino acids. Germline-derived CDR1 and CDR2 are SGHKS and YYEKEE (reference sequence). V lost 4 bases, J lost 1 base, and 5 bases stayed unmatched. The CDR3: CASSPWTGRTDTQYF. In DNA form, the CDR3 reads TGTGCCAGCAGCCCATGGACAGGGCGCACAGATACGCAGTATTTT.

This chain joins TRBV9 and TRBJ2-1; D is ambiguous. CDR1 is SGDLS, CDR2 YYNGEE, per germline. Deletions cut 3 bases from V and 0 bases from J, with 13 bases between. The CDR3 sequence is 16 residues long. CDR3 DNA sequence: TGTGCCAGCAGCGCCTTTGTTTCCAGCTCCTACAATGAGCAGTTCTTC. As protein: CASSAFVSSSYNEQFF.

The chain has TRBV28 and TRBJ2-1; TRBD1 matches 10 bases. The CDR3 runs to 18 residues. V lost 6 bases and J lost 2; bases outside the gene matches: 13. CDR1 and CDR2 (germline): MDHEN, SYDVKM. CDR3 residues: CASRSPGTGVFTYNEQFF. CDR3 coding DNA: TGTGCCAGCAGATCACCCGGGACAGGGGTTTTCACCTACAATGAGCAGTTCTTC.

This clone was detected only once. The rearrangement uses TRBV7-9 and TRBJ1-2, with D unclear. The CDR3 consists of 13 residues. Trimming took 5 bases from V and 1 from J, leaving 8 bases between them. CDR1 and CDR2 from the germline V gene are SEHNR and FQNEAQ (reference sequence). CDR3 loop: CASSPRGNYGYTF. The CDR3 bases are TGTGCCAGCAGCCCCCGGGGTAACTATGGCTACACCTTC.

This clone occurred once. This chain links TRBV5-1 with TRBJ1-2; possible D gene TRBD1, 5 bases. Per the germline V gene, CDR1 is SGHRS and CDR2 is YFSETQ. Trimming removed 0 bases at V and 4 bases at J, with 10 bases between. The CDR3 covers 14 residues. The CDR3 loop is CASSLGRGTYGYTF. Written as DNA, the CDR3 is TGCGCCAGCAGCTTGGGAAGGGGTACCTATGGCTACACCTTC.

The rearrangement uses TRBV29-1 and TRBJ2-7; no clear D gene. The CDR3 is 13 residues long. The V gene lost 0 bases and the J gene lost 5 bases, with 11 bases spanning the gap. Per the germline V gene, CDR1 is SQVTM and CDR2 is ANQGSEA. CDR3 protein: CSVEEPGLHEQYF. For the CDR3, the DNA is TGCAGCGTTGAAGAGCCCGGGTTACACGAGCAGTACTTC.

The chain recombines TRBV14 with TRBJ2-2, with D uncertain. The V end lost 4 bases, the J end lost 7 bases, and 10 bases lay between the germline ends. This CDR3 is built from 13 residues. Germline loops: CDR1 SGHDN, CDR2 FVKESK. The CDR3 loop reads CASSPSQVGELFF. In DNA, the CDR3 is TGTGCCAGCAGCCCTTCTCAGGTCGGGGAGCTGTTTTTT.

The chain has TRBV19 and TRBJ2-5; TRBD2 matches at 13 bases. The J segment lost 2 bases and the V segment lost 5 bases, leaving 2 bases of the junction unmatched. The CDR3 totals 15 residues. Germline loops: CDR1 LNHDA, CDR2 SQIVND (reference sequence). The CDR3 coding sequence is TGTGCCAGTAGTGCACTAGCGGGAGGGCAAGAGACCCAGTACTTC. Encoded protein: CASSALAGGQETQYF.

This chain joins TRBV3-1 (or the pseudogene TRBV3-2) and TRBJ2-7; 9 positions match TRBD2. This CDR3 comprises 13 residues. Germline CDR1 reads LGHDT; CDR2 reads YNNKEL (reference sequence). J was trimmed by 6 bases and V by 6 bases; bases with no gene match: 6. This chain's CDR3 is CASRYSGSGEQYF. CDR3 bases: TGTGCCAGCAGGTATAGCGGGAGTGGCGAGCAGTACTTC.

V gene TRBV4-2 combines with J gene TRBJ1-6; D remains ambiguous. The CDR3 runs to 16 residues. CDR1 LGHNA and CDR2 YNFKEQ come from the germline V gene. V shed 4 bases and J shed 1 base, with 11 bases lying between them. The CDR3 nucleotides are TGTGCCAGCAGCCCCTACGGGGAGTCCTATAATTCACCCCTCCACTTT. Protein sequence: CASSPYGESYNSPLHF.

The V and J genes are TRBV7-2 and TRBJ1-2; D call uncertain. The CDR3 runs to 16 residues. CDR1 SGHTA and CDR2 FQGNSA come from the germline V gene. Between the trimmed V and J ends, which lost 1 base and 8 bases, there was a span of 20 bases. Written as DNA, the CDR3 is TGTGCCAGCAGCTTAGGGGAGACACGGCGGCGTTCAGGCTACACCTTC. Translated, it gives CASSLGETRRRSGYTF.